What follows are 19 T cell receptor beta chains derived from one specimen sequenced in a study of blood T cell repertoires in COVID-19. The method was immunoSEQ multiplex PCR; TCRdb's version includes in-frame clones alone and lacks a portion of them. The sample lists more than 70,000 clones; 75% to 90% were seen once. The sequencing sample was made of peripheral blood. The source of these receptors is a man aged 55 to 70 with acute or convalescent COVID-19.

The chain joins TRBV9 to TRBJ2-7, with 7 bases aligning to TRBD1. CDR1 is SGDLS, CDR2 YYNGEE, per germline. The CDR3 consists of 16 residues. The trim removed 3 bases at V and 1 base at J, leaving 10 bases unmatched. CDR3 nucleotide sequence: TGTGCCAGCAGCGGGCGACAGGGCAGGTCATCCTACGAGCAGTACTTC. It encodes CASSGRQGRSSYEQYF.

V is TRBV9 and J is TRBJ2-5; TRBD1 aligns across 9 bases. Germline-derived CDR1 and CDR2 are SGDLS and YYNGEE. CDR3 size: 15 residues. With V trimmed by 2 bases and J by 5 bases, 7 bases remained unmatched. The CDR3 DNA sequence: TGTGCCAGCAGCGTCGGGACAGGGAGAGGGGAGACCCAGTACTTC. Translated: CASSVGTGRGETQYF.

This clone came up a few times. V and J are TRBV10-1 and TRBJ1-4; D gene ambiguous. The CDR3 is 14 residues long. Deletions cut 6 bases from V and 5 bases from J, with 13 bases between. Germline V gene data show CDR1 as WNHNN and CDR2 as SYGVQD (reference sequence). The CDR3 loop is CASRRDSGNEKLFF. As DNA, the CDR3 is TGCGCCAGCAGACGAGACTCTGGGAATGAAAAACTGTTTTTT.

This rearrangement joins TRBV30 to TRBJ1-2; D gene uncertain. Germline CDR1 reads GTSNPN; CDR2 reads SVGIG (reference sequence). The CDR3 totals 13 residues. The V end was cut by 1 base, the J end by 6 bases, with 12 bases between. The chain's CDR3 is CAWSDAARDGYTF. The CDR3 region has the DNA TGTGCCTGGAGTGATGCAGCGCGGGATGGCTACACCTTC.

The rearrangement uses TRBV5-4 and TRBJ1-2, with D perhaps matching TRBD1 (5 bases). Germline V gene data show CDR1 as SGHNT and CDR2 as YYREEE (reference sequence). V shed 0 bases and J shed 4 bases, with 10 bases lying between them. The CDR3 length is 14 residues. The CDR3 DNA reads TGTGCCAGCAGCTTGGATCAGGGCCCCTATGGCTACACCTTC. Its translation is CASSLDQGPYGYTF.

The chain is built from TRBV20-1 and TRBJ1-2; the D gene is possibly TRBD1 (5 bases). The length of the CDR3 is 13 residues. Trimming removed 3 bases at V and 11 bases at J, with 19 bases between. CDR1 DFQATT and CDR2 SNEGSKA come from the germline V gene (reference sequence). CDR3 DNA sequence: TGCAGTGCTAGTTGCGGGGGGACCCGACGTTACACCTTC. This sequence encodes CSASCGGTRRYTF.

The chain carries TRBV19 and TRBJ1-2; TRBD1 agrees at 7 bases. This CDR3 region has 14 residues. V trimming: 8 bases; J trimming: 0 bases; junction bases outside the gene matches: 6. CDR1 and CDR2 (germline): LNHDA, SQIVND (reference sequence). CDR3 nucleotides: TGTGCCAGTTGCCCGACAGGGCCTAACTATGGCTACACCTTC. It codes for CASCPTGPNYGYTF.

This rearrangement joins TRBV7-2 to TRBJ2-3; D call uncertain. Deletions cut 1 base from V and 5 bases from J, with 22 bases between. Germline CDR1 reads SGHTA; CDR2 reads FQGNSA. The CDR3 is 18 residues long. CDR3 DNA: TGTGCCAGCAGCTTAGATCGGTGGGCACCCCCTCGTGGAGATACGCAGTATTTT. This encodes CASSLDRWAPPRGDTQYF.

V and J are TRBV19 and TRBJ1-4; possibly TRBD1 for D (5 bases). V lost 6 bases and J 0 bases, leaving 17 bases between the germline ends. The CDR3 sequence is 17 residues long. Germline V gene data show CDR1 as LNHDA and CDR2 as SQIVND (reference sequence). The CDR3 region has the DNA TGTGCCAGTAGAACGACATGGACACGAGCAACTAATGAAAAACTGTTTTTT. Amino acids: CASRTTWTRATNEKLFF.

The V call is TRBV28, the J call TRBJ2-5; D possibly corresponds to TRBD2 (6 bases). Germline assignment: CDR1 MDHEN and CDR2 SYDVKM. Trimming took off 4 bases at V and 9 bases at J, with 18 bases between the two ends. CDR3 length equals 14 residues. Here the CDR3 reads CASSWPGEKKAQYF. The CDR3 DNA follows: TGTGCCAGCAGTTGGCCGGGGGAGAAGAAGGCCCAGTACTTC.

CDR3 sequence: CASSPDTGSGNTIYF. CDR3 nucleotides: TGTGCCAGCAGCCCAGACACTGGCTCTGGAAACACCATATATTTT. The chain uses TRBV11-3 and TRBJ1-3; no clear D. The CDR3 has 15 residues. The ends were cut back, 5 bases at V and 0 bases at J, with 11 bases in the middle. Germline CDR1 reads SGHNT; CDR2 reads YENEEA. The full variable domain, completed using reference TRBV11-3 and TRBJ1-3, is EAGVVQSPRYKIIEKKQPVAFWCNPISGHNTLYWYLQNLGQGPELLIRYENEEAVDDSQLPKDRFSAERLKGVDSTLKIQPAELGDSAVYLCASSPDTGSGNTIYFGEGSWLTVV.

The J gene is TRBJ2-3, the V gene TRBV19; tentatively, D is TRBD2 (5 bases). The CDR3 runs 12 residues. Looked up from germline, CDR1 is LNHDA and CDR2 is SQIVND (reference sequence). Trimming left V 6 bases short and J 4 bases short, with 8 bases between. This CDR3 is CASRQAADTQYF. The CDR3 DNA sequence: TGTGCCAGTAGGCAAGCGGCAGATACGCAGTATTTT.

This CDR3 is CAWSTGQGYIETQYF. CDR3 nucleotides: TGTGCCTGGAGTACGGGACAGGGGTATATAGAGACCCAGTACTTC. The V gene is TRBV30, the J gene TRBJ2-5, with 10 bases matching TRBD1. CDR1 and CDR2 (germline): GTSNPN, SVGIG (reference sequence). The CDR3 has 15 residues. With V trimmed by 2 bases and J by 4 bases, 7 bases remained unmatched.

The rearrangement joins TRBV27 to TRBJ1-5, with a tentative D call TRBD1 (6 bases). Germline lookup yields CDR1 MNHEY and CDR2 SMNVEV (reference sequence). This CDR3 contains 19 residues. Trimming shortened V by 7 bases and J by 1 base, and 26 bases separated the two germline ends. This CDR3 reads CASTTGTKRLGRSNQPQHF. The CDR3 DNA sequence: TGTGCCAGCACGACCGGGACAAAAAGACTGGGTCGGAGCAATCAGCCCCAGCATTTT.

The CDR3 reads CASSQDRGTDTQYF. CDR3 DNA sequence: TGTGCCAGCAGCCAAGATCGGGGAACAGATACGCAGTATTTT. The rearrangement links TRBV14 to TRBJ2-3, with D maybe TRBD2 (5 bases). The CDR3 loop spans 14 amino acids. Between the trimmed V and J ends, which lost 0 bases and 3 bases, there was a span of 7 bases. The germline gives CDR1 SGHDN, CDR2 FVKESK.

The CDR3 is CASSSQGAHSPLHF. DNA of the CDR3: TGTGCCAGCAGCTCACAGGGGGCGCATTCACCCCTCCACTTT. The rearrangement joins TRBV7-9 to TRBJ1-6; TRBD1 matches at 9 bases. The trim removed 4 bases at V and 8 bases at J, leaving 3 bases unmatched. The CDR3 totals 14 residues. Germline-derived CDR1 and CDR2 are SEHNR and FQNEAQ (reference sequence).

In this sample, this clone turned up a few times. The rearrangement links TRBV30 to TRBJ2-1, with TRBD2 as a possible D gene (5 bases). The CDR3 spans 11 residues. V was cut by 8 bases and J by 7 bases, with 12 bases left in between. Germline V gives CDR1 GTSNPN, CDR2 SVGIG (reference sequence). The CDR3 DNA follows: TGTGCCGCGGAGGCCCGGAATGAGCAGTTCTTC. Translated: CAAEARNEQFF. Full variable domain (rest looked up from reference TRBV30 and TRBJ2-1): SQTIHQWPATLVQPVGSPLSLECTVEGTSNPNLYWYRQAAGRGLQLLFYSVGIGQISSEVPQNLSASRPQDRQFILSSKKLLLSDSGFYLCAAEARNEQFFGPGTRLTVL.

The CDR3 here is CASSLVRKEQFF. CDR3 nucleotides: TGTGCCAGCAGTTTAGTCAGGAAGGAGCAGTTCTTC. This chain connects TRBV12-3 or TRBV12-4 to TRBJ2-1; D unresolved. The CDR3 contains 12 residues. Between the trimmed V and J ends, which lost 1 base and 10 bases, there was a span of 8 bases.

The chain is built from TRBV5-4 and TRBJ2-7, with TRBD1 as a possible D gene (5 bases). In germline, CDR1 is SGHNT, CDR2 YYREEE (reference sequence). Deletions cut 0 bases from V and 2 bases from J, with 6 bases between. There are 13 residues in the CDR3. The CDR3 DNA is TGTGCCAGCAGCTTGGACAGGACCTACGAGCAGTACTTC. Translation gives CASSLDRTYEQYF.